This T cell receptor beta chain was obtained from a study of T cell responses to AZD1222 COVID-19 vaccine. Study observations and caveats: Among spike-specific TCRs, nearly half reportedly target unmutated variant regions.

Using immunoSEQ multiplex PCR, the repertoire was profiled, and TCRdb retains in-frame clones only, with some absent. The sample lists roughly 140,000 clones, 90% occurring once. Remarks on this clone: Its specificity is unknown.

V lost 7 bases and J lost 6; bases outside the gene matches: 6. The CDR3 runs 13 residues. The chain carries TRBV12-3 or TRBV12-4 and TRBJ2-1; 7 bases align to TRBD2. This clonotype originated in an adult who received the AZD1222 COVID-19 vaccine. Sequenced material: peripheral blood, taken 28 days after the second AZD1222 dose. Here the CDR3 DNA reads TGTGCCAGCACCCAAGCGGGATTCAATGAGCAGTTCTTC. It translates to CASTQAGFNEQFF.